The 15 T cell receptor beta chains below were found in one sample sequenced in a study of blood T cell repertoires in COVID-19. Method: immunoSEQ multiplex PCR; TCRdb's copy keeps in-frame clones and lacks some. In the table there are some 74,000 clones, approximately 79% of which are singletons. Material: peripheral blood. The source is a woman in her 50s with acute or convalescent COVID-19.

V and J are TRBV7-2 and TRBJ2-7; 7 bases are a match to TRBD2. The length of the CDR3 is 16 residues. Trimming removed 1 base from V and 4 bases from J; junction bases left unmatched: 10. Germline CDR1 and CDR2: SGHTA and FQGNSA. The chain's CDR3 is CASSLDGGSPLYEQYF. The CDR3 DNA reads TGTGCCAGCAGCTTAGATGGCGGGAGCCCCCTTTACGAGCAGTACTTC.

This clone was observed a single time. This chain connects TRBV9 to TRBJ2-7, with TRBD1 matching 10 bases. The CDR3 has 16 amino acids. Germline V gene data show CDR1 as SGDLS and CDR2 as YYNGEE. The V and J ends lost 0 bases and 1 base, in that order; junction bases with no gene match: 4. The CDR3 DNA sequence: TGTGCCAGCAGCGTAGGGGACAGGGGTTTTTCCTACGAGCAGTACTTC. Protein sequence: CASSVGDRGFSYEQYF.

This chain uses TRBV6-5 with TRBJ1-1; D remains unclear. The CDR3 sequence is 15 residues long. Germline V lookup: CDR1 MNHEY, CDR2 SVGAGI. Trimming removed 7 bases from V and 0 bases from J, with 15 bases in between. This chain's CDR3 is CASNIHFSLNTEAFF. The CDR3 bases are TGTGCCAGCAACATCCATTTCTCCCTGAACACTGAAGCTTTCTTT.

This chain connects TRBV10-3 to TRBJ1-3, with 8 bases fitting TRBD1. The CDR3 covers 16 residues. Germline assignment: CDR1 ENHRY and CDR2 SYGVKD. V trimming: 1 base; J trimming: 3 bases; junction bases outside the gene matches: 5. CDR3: CAISEFRGLFGNTIYF. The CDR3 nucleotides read TGTGCCATCAGTGAGTTCAGGGGGCTCTTTGGAAACACCATATATTTT.

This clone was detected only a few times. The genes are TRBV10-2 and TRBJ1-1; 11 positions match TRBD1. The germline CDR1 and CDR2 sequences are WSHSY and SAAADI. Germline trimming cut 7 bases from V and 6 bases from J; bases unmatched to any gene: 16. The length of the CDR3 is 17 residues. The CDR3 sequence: CASKGGQGENSGSEAFF. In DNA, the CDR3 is TGCGCCAGCAAAGGGGGACAGGGGGAAAATTCGGGTTCTGAAGCTTTCTTT.

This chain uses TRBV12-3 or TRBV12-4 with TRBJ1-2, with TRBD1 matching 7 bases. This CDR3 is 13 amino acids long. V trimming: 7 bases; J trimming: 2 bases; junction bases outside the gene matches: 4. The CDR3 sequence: CASNPTGNYGYTF. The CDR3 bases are TGTGCCAGCAATCCGACAGGGAACTATGGCTACACCTTC.

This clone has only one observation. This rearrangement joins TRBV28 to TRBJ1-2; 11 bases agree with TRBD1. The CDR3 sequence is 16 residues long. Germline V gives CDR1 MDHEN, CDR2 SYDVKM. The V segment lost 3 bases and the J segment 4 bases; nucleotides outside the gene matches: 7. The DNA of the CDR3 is TGTGCCAGCAGTTTTGGGACAGGGGGACCTATCTATGGCTACACCTTC. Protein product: CASSFGTGGPIYGYTF.

This chain's CDR3 is CASSPRADRPNTEAFF. In DNA form, the CDR3 reads TGTGCCAGCAGCCCGAGAGCGGACAGGCCGAACACTGAAGCTTTCTTT. The chain employs TRBV9 and TRBJ1-1; 7 nucleotides match TRBD1. The CDR3 extends over 16 amino acids. In germline, CDR1 is SGDLS, CDR2 YYNGEE. V shed 4 bases and J 1 base; nucleotides not matched to a gene: 10.

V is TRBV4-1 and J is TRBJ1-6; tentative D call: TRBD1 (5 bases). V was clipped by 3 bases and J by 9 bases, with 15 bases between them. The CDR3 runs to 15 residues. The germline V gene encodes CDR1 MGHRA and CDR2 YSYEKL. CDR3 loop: CASSQPDMISSPLHF. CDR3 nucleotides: TGCGCCAGCAGCCAGCCGGACATGATAAGTTCACCCCTCCACTTT.

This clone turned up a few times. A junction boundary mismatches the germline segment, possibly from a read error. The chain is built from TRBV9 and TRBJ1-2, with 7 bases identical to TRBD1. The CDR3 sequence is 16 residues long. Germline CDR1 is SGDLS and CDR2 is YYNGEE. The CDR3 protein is CASSVDAGGINSGYTF. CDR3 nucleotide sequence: TGTGCCAGCAGCGTAGATGCAGGGGGGATAAACTCTGGCTACACCTTC. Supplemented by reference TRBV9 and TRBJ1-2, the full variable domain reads DSGVTQTPKHLITATGQRVTLRCSPRSGDLSVYWYQQSLDQGLQFLIQYYNGEERAKGNILERFSAQQFPDLHSELNLSSLELGDSALYFCASSVDAGGINSGYTFGSGTRLTVV.

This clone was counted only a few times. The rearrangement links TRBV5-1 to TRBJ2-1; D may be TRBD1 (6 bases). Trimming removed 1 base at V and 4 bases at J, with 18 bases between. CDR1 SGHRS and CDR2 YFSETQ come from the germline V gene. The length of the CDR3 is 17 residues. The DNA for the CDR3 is TGCGCCAGCAGCTTGTTCTCACCCGGGACAAGGTACAATGAGCAGTTCTTC. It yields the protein CASSLFSPGTRYNEQFF.

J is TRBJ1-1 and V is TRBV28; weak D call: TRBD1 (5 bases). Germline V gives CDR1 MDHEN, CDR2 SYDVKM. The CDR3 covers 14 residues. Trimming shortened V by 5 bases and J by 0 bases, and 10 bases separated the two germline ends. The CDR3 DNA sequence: TGTGCCAGCAGTCAGACAGCATTGAACACTGAAGCTTTCTTT. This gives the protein CASSQTALNTEAFF.

CDR3 nucleotides: TGTGCCAGCAGCCGTAAAGGGGGGGGTACTGAAGCTTTCTTT. Amino acid sequence: CASSRKGGGTEAFF. The chain uses TRBV14 and TRBJ1-1; perhaps TRBD1 as D (6 bases). Germline CDR1 reads SGHDN; CDR2 reads FVKESK. V was cut by 4 bases and J by 5 bases, with 14 bases left in between. The CDR3 has 14 amino acids.

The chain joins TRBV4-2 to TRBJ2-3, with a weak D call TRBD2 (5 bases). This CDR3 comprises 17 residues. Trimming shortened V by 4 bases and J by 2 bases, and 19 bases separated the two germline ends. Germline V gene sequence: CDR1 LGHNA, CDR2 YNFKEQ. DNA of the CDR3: TGTGCCAGCAGCCCCACAGCAGGAGGTTCTACCACAGATACGCAGTATTTT. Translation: CASSPTAGGSTTDTQYF.

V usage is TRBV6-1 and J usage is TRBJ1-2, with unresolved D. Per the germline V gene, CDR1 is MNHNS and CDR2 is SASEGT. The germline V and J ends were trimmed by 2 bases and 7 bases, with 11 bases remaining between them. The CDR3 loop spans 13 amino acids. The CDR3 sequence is CASSEPPAGGYTF. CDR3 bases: TGTGCCAGCAGTGAACCTCCGGCGGGTGGCTACACCTTC.